The present T cell receptor beta chain was sequenced within a study of response to subunit inactivated influenza vaccine. Study findings and constraints: Authors suggested each seasonal flu vaccination may recruit only limited numbers of new T cells.

This clonotype was counted a few times. The antigen is not known. Germline assignment: CDR1 MNHEY and CDR2 SMNVEV (reference sequence). V lost 6 bases, J lost 2 bases, and 7 bases stayed unmatched. This CDR3 comprises 15 residues. A single record per CDR3 protein comes from TCRdb applying MiXCR to the RT-PCR reads. In the table there are hundreds of thousands of distinct CDR3 sequences, around a fifth of which are singletons. This receptor was identified in a man aged 45 to 70 who received an inactivated influenza vaccine. The chain joins TRBV27 to TRBJ1-1, with 9 bases identical to TRBD1. The material was PBMCs from blood, obtained about 20 months after vaccination. Here the CDR3 DNA reads TGTGCCAGCAGGGTACTACAGGGGGCAAACACTGAAGCTTTCTTT. Translation: CASRVLQGANTEAFF.